A single sample gave rise to the 15 T cell receptor beta chains below, sequenced in a study of CD8+CD57+ T cells in acquired aplastic anemia. TCR beta VDJ combinations and CDR3 sequences were profiled from genomic DNA. TCRdb fed the reads into MiXCR, producing one record per CDR3 protein. Of about 240,000 distinct CDR3 sequences listed, 47% were seen once; the top ten hold 7.8%. Sequencing was done on patients that had shown CD8+CD57+ cell expansion by flow cytometry. The sequencing sample was made of sorted CD4+, CD8+, or CD8+CD57+ T cells (not recorded which) from PBMCs. The receptors derive from a human donor with aplastic anemia.

This clonotype was counted between two and nine times. This chain uses TRBV6-5 with TRBJ2-3, with 11 nucleotides matching TRBD2. The CDR3 is 15 residues long. CDR1 MNHEY and CDR2 SVGAGI come from the germline V gene. The trim removed 7 bases at V and 4 bases at J, leaving 7 bases unmatched. The CDR3 DNA sequence: TGTGCCAGCACCGAAACTAGCGGGAGTGCAGATACGCAGTATTTT. It specifies CASTETSGSADTQYF.

This clonotype was observed a few times. The chain joins TRBV28 to TRBJ2-6; D ambiguous. The CDR3 extends over 16 amino acids. Germline CDR1 and CDR2: MDHEN and SYDVKM. The V end was cut by 4 bases, the J end by 0 bases, with 10 bases between. The CDR3 is CASSSGRDSGANVLTF. CDR3 DNA: TGTGCCAGCAGTTCGGGTAGGGACTCTGGGGCCAACGTCCTGACTTTC. Variable domain in full (rest from reference TRBV28 and TRBJ2-6): DVKVTQSSRYLVKRTGEKVFLECVQDMDHENMFWYRQDPGLGLRLIYFSYDVKMKEKGDIPEGYSVSREKKERFSLILESASTNQTSMYLCASSSGRDSGANVLTFGAGSRLTVL.

This clonotype was counted many times. V usage is TRBV7-2 and J usage is TRBJ1-5; D is ambiguous. Looked up from germline, CDR1 is SGHTA and CDR2 is FQGNSA. The CDR3 contains 14 residues. Trimming cost V 7 bases and J 7 bases, with 17 bases left between them. The CDR3 protein is CASKMGGNTQPQHF. CDR3 in DNA: TGTGCCAGCAAAATGGGAGGGAACACGCAGCCCCAGCATTTT.

This clonotype came up a few times. The chain recombines TRBV6-6 with TRBJ2-5, with a weak D call TRBD1 (6 bases). V gave up 2 bases and J gave up 4 bases, with 14 bases separating them. Germline V gene data show CDR1 as MNHNY and CDR2 as SVGAGI (reference sequence). This CDR3 region has 15 residues. This chain's CDR3 is CASSYPRGEGETQYF. CDR3 in DNA: TGTGCCAGCAGTTACCCCAGGGGAGAGGGAGAGACCCAGTACTTC.

The table lists this clonotype with many counts. The rearrangement uses TRBV5-5 and TRBJ2-5; tentative D call: TRBD1 (7 bases). The germline V gene has CDR1 SGHKS and CDR2 YYEKEE (reference sequence). This CDR3 region has 14 residues. The V end was cut by 6 bases, the J end by 2 bases, with 14 bases between. The CDR3 region is CASTLGGQQETQYF. The CDR3 DNA sequence: TGTGCCAGCACCCTCGGGGGACAGCAAGAGACCCAGTACTTC.

The chain employs TRBV2 and TRBJ2-2; no firm D call. The germline CDR1 and CDR2 sequences are SNHLY and FYNNEI. The CDR3 spans 12 residues. Trimming pared 8 bases from V and 6 bases from J, leaving 10 bases between. The CDR3 protein is CASQFGSGELFF. CDR3 nucleotide sequence: TGTGCCAGCCAGTTTGGTTCCGGGGAGCTGTTTTTT.

As concerns this clonotype: A clone one base away is much larger, so this may be a read error. The chain is built from TRBV29-1 and TRBJ2-7, with D hard to call. The CDR3 is 13 amino acids. The V gene lost 0 bases and the J gene lost 3 bases, with 9 bases spanning the gap. CDR1 is SQVTM and CDR2 is ANQGSEA in the germline V gene. The DNA of the CDR3 is TGCAGCGTTGAAGAAGGTGGCCTCTACGAGCAGTACTTC. Its protein is CSVEEGGLYEQYF.

CDR3 DNA: TGTGCCAGCAGCTTGGGGTTCGGGGGCGACAACACCGGGGAGCTGTTTTTT. Translated: CASSLGFGGDNTGELFF. The rearrangement joins TRBV5-4 to TRBJ2-2, with D perhaps TRBD1 or TRBD2 (6 bases each). Trimming shortened V by 0 bases and J by 2 bases, and 14 bases separated the two germline ends. Germline CDR1 reads SGHNT; CDR2 reads YYREEE (reference sequence). The CDR3 consists of 17 residues.

The chain is built from TRBV27 and TRBJ1-6; D remains unclear. This CDR3 has 15 amino acids. V lost 5 bases and J 0 bases, leaving 8 bases between the germline ends. The germline CDR1 and CDR2 sequences are MNHEY and SMNVEV (reference sequence). DNA of the CDR3: TGTGCCAGCAGTCCCCCCCGCTCCTATAATTCACCCCTCCACTTT. It is translated as CASSPPRSYNSPLHF.

The rearrangement links TRBV20-1 to TRBJ2-2; D is uncertain. The germline V and J ends were trimmed by 3 bases and 2 bases, with 7 bases remaining between them. Germline CDR1 DFQATT, CDR2 SNEGSKA (reference sequence). This CDR3 has 13 residues. The CDR3 region is CSASLRNTGELFF. The CDR3 DNA sequence: TGCAGTGCTAGTTTGAGAAACACCGGGGAGCTGTTTTTT.

The V call is TRBV6-2 or TRBV6-3, the J call TRBJ2-7, with D unclear. Trimming cost V 2 bases and J 1 base, with 3 bases left between them. The germline V gene encodes CDR1 MNHEY and CDR2 SVGEGT. This CDR3 comprises 12 residues. CDR3 region: CASSYRSYEQYF. The CDR3 DNA is TGTGCCAGCAGTTACAGGTCCTACGAGCAGTACTTC.

The genes are TRBV9 and TRBJ2-7; D unclear. The V end lost 0 bases, the J end lost 1 base, and 8 bases lay between the germline ends. This CDR3 has 14 amino acids. Germline CDR1 is SGDLS and CDR2 is YYNGEE. The CDR3 is CASSVGATSYEQYF. CDR3 in DNA: TGTGCCAGCAGCGTAGGCGCTACGTCCTACGAGCAGTACTTC.

The chain is built from TRBV6-4 and TRBJ2-7, with 9 bases lining up with TRBD2. The CDR3 sequence is 14 residues long. Germline-derived CDR1 and CDR2 are MRHNA and SNTAGT. Trimming removed 3 bases from V and 3 bases from J; junction bases left unmatched: 3. The CDR3 DNA is TGTGCCAGCAGTGAAGCAGCGGGGGGCTACGAGCAGTACTTC. This codes for CASSEAAGGYEQYF.

This chain uses TRBV6-5 with TRBJ1-1; D perhaps matches TRBD1 (5 bases). Germline CDR1 and CDR2: MNHEY and SVGAGI. With 3 bases removed from V and 5 bases from J, the gap between germline ends came to 13 bases. CDR3 size: 14 residues. This chain's CDR3 is CASSYFGGRTEAFF. CDR3 in DNA: TGTGCCAGCAGTTATTTCGGGGGAAGGACTGAAGCTTTCTTT.

This clonotype came up many times. The chain uses TRBV19 and TRBJ2-7; 10 bases match TRBD1. Per the germline V gene, CDR1 is LNHDA and CDR2 is SQIVND (reference sequence). The ends lost 5 bases at V and 1 base at J; junction bases unmatched: 8. CDR3 length equals 16 residues. The CDR3 region has the DNA TGTGCCAGTAGTTTCTCCGGGACAGGGGCTTCCTACGAGCAGTACTTC. It is translated as CASSFSGTGASYEQYF.